Following are 21 T cell receptor beta chains from one sample sequenced in a study of shared clonotypes between healthy human individuals. Some clones are missing from TCRdb's copy, which holds only in-frame ones; the method was immunoSEQ multiplex PCR. The sample yields roughly 2,000,000 clones, 85% to 95% seen once. Naive-designated CD8 cells lacked CD45RO, were positively enriched for CCR7, and omitted terminally differentiated effector memory CD45RA+ cells. Material: naive CD8+ T cells from PBMCs. The source of these receptors is a young man in good health. Some clones in this sample may be carry-over from other donors' samples.

In the case of this clone: The same CDR3 is also encoded by other DNA sequences in this sample. The rearrangement links TRBV6-5 to TRBJ2-7; TRBD1 might be the D (6 bases). The CDR3 has 14 residues. Germline CDR1 and CDR2: MNHEY and SVGAGI. V was pared by 0 bases and J by 2 bases, with 8 bases between. The CDR3 DNA follows: TGTGCCAGCAGTTACTCGACAGGAGCCTACGAGCAGTACTTC. This sequence encodes CASSYSTGAYEQYF.

This chain uses TRBV14 with TRBJ2-3; D is unresolved. The V and J ends lost 3 bases and 11 bases respectively, with 6 bases between them. The germline V gene has CDR1 SGHDN and CDR2 FVKESK. The CDR3 consists of 10 residues. CDR3: CASSHSGQYF. CDR3 nucleotides: TGTGCCAGCAGCCACTCCGGGCAGTATTTT.

V is TRBV6-5 and J is TRBJ2-7, with 8 bases aligning to TRBD1. Per germline, CDR1 MNHEY and CDR2 SVGAGI. The V segment lost 0 bases and the J segment 2 bases; nucleotides outside the gene matches: 6. There are 16 residues in the CDR3. CDR3 nucleotides: TGTGCCAGCAGTTACTCAGTGGACAGGGACCCCTACGAGCAGTACTTC. Translating gives CASSYSVDRDPYEQYF.

The chain combines TRBV19 with TRBJ2-1, with 8 bases identical to TRBD2. Germline V gene sequence: CDR1 LNHDA, CDR2 SQIVND (reference sequence). The J segment lost 3 bases and the V segment lost 9 bases, leaving 4 bases of the junction unmatched. The CDR3 has 13 amino acids. CDR3: CASSSGYYNEQFF. The CDR3 DNA follows: TGTGCCAGCTCTAGCGGGTACTACAATGAGCAGTTCTTC.

The chain employs TRBV27 and TRBJ2-7, with TRBD2 matching over 10 bases. The germline V gene has CDR1 MNHEY and CDR2 SMNVEV (reference sequence). The CDR3 covers 16 residues. The ends lost 3 bases at V and 11 bases at J; junction bases unmatched: 16. CDR3 in DNA: TGTGCCAGCAGTTTTGAGGCTAGCGGGAGTTGGGGGGACGAGTACTTC. Residues: CASSFEASGSWGDEYF.

The V call is TRBV7-3, the J call TRBJ1-1; possible D gene TRBD1, 5 bases. Germline CDR1 is SGHTA and CDR2 is FQGTGA. V was shortened by 3 bases and J by 8 bases, with 10 bases between the two germline ends. The CDR3 covers 12 residues. Written as DNA, the CDR3 is TGTGCCAGCAGCTTGGGGGTCCAGGAAGCTTTCTTT. Its protein product is CASSLGVQEAFF.

The V and J genes are TRBV7-3 and TRBJ1-1, with a tentative D call TRBD1 (5 bases). The V end lost 4 bases, the J end lost 3 bases, and 12 bases lay between the germline ends. The CDR3 is 14 residues long. The germline CDR1 and CDR2 sequences are SGHTA and FQGTGA. The CDR3 nucleotides read TGTGCCAGCAGCTGGGGCGGGCAGTACACTGAAGCTTTCTTT. Protein: CASSWGGQYTEAFF.

The rearrangement uses TRBV6-5 and TRBJ2-2; D is possibly TRBD2 (6 bases). V lost 10 bases and J 5 bases, leaving 17 bases between the germline ends. The germline gives CDR1 MNHEY, CDR2 SVGAGI. The CDR3 extends over 14 amino acids. The chain's CDR3 is CAIGGRLDTGELFF. In DNA form, the CDR3 reads TGTGCCATTGGGGGGAGGTTGGATACCGGGGAGCTGTTTTTT.

This clone was seen a single time. V gene TRBV4-2 combines with J gene TRBJ1-2; no definite D call. Trimming shortened V by 1 base and J by 8 bases, and 14 bases separated the two germline ends. The CDR3 is made up of 14 amino acids. Germline V gene data show CDR1 as LGHNA and CDR2 as YNFKEQ. The CDR3 DNA follows: TGTGCCAGCAGCCAAGGCGGCGGGCGTTTGGGCTACACCTTC. Amino acids: CASSQGGGRLGYTF.

In this sample, this clone turned up once. V is TRBV27 and J is TRBJ2-5, with TRBD2 matching 8 bases. The CDR3 extends over 17 amino acids. The trim removed 5 bases at V and 3 bases at J, leaving 14 bases unmatched. Germline CDR1 and CDR2: MNHEY and SMNVEV (reference sequence). CDR3 amino acids: CASSPPRGGKKEETQYF. Written as DNA, the CDR3 is TGTGCCAGCAGTCCCCCCCGGGGGGGGAAGAAGGAAGAGACCCAGTACTTC.

This chain uses TRBV7-2 with TRBJ1-1; D is unresolved. Germline V CDR1 and CDR2: SGHTA, FQGNSA. The V gene lost 2 bases and the J gene lost 1 base, with 5 bases spanning the gap. The CDR3 consists of 13 residues. As DNA, the CDR3 is TGTGCCAGCAGCTTAAGCAGGAACACTGAAGCTTTCTTT. Translated, it gives CASSLSRNTEAFF.

This rearrangement joins TRBV27 to TRBJ2-4, with 10 bases that match TRBD1. CDR3 length: 16 amino acids. The germline V gene has CDR1 MNHEY and CDR2 SMNVEV (reference sequence). After removal of 1 base from V and 7 bases from J, the junction contained 7 bases not matched to a gene. CDR3 region: CASSLLPGQGRNIQYF. The CDR3 DNA is TGTGCCAGCAGTTTATTACCGGGACAGGGGAGGAACATTCAGTACTTC.

As regards this clone: This same CDR3 is encoded by further DNA sequences in the sample. The CDR3 is CASSPRGFYGYTF. In nucleotides, the CDR3 is TGTGCCAGCAGTCCACGGGGTTTCTATGGCTACACCTTC. The V and J genes are TRBV28 and TRBJ1-2; D is unresolved. The germline V gene encodes CDR1 MDHEN and CDR2 SYDVKM. V was shortened by 5 bases and J by 4 bases, with 11 bases between the two germline ends. This CDR3 has 13 residues.

This chain joins TRBV15 and TRBJ2-7; D perhaps matches TRBD1 (6 bases). Germline values: CDR1 LNHNV, CDR2 YYDKDF (reference sequence). V was pared by 1 base and J by 7 bases, with 14 bases between. This CDR3 is 14 amino acids long. CDR3 sequence (DNA): TGTGCCACCAGCAGAGGGGCAGGGGTGGAGGAGCAGTACTTC. Amino acids: CATSRGAGVEEQYF.

This chain links TRBV29-1 with TRBJ2-5; a possible D gene is TRBD2 (6 bases). V lost 6 bases and J 2 bases, leaving 7 bases between the germline ends. The V gene's germline CDR1 is SQVTM and CDR2 ANQGSEA. The CDR3 has 11 amino acids. CDR3 protein: CSVLAQETQYF. For the CDR3, the DNA is TGCAGCGTCCTAGCGCAAGAGACCCAGTACTTC. Together with reference TRBV29-1 and TRBJ2-5, the CDR3 gives the full variable domain: SAVISQKPSRDICQRGTSLTIQCQVDSQVTMMFWYRQQPGQSLTLIATANQGSEATYESGFVIDKFPISRPNLTFSTLTVSNMSPEDSSIYLCSVLAQETQYFGPGTRLLVL.

The chain combines TRBV28 with TRBJ2-7, with TRBD1 matching over 9 bases. This CDR3 region has 13 residues. CDR1 MDHEN and CDR2 SYDVKM come from the germline V gene. V lost 10 bases to trimming and J lost 0 bases; unmatched junction nucleotides: 4. The CDR3 loop reads CAITTGGSYEQYF. The CDR3 DNA is TGTGCCATCACGACAGGGGGCTCCTACGAGCAGTACTTC.

This clone appeared a single time. This chain joins TRBV7-6 and TRBJ2-7; no firm D call. The germline V gene has CDR1 SGHVS and CDR2 FNYEAQ. The CDR3 runs 16 residues. The V gene lost 5 bases and the J gene lost 4 bases, with 21 bases spanning the gap. The CDR3 DNA follows: TGTGCCAGCAGCCCAGGAACATGGGGATCAAAATACGAGCAGTACTTC. It is translated as CASSPGTWGSKYEQYF.

Note on this clone: The same CDR3 also results from other DNA sequences found in this sample. The chain is built from TRBV9 and TRBJ2-7; 8 bases line up with TRBD2. V lost 4 bases, J lost 3 bases, and 6 bases stayed unmatched. CDR1 and CDR2 (germline): SGDLS, YYNGEE. The CDR3 runs to 14 residues. The CDR3 is CASSPGLVNYEQYF. The CDR3, as DNA: TGTGCCAGCAGCCCGGGACTAGTTAACTACGAGCAGTACTTC.

The chain joins TRBV2 to TRBJ2-7; no reliable D call. CDR1 and CDR2 (germline): SNHLY, FYNNEI. There are 13 residues in the CDR3. The V and J ends lost 6 bases and 2 bases respectively, with 11 bases between them. CDR3 residues: CASRGIAPYEQYF. The CDR3 region has the DNA TGTGCCAGCAGAGGGATCGCGCCCTACGAGCAGTACTTC.

This chain links TRBV19 with TRBJ1-5; D possibly corresponds to TRBD1 (5 bases). Deletions cut 3 bases from V and 7 bases from J, with 16 bases between. The CDR3 consists of 15 residues. From germline, CDR1 is LNHDA and CDR2 SQIVND (reference sequence). Here the CDR3 reads CASSITGDRIQPQHF. Written as DNA, the CDR3 is TGTGCCAGTAGTATTACGGGGGACCGAATCCAGCCCCAGCATTTT. The full variable domain, with the rest looked up from reference TRBV19 and TRBJ1-5, is DGGITQSPKYLFRKEGQNVTLSCEQNLNHDAMYWYRQDPGQGLRLIYYSQIVNDFQKGDIAEGYSVSREKKESFPLTVTSAQKNPTAFYLCASSITGDRIQPQHFGDGTRLSIL.

This clone was counted once. The chain joins TRBV5-5 to TRBJ2-7, with TRBD1 as a possible D gene (7 bases). V was clipped by 1 base and J by 4 bases, with 18 bases between them. Looked up from germline, CDR1 is SGHKS and CDR2 is YYEKEE (reference sequence). The CDR3 is made up of 16 amino acids. CDR3 protein: CASSLRGAGTAYEQYF. CDR3 nucleotide sequence: TGTGCCAGCAGCTTGAGGGGGGCCGGGACAGCATACGAGCAGTACTTC.